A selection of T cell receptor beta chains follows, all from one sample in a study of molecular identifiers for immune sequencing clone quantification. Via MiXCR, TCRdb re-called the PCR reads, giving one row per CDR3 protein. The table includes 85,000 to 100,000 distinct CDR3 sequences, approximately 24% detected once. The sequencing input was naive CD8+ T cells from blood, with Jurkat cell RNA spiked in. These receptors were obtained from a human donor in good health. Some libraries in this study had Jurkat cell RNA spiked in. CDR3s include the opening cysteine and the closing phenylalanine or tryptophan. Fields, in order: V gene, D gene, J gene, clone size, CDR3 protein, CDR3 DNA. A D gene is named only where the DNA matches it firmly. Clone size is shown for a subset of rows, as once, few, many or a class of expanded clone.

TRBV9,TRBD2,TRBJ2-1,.,CASSSPTAGTSGGNEQFF,TGTGCCAGCAGCTCCCCCACGGCGGGGACTAGCGGGGGAAATGAGCAGTTCTTC
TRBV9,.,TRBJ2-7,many,CASSPSGRSSYEQYF,TGTGCCAGCAGCCCTTCTGGACGGAGCTCCTACGAGCAGTACTTC
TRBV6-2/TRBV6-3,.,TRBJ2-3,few,CARSTPVLGTGSTDTQYF,TGTGCCCGCAGTACCCCGGTATTGGGAACGGGGAGCACAGATACGCAGTATTTT
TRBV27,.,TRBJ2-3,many,CASRLLATDTQYF,TGTGCCAGCAGATTGCTGGCCACAGATACGCAGTATTTT
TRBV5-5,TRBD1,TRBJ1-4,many,CASSLQGGMYEKLFF,TGTGCCAGCAGCCTACAGGGGGGGATGTATGAAAAACTGTTTTTT
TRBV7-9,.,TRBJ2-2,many,CASSLVGSGELFF,TGTGCCAGCAGCTTAGTTGGATCCGGGGAGCTGTTTTTT
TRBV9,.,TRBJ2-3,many,CASSVAPDFPTDTQYF,TGTGCCAGCAGCGTAGCTCCGGATTTCCCCACAGATACGCAGTATTTT
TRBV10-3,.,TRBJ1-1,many,CAISESGGTEAFF,TGTGCCATCAGTGAGTCTGGGGGCACTGAAGCTTTCTTT
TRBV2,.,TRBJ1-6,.,CASSETGITYNSPLHF,TGTGCCAGCAGTGAAACAGGGATCACCTATAATTCACCCCTCCACTTT
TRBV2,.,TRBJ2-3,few,CASSAEGWGTDTQYF,TGTGCCAGCAGTGCGGAAGGGTGGGGCACAGATACGCAGTATTTT
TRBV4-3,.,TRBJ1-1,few,CASSQGRYTEAFF,TGCGCCAGCAGCCAAGGGCGGTACACTGAAGCTTTCTTT
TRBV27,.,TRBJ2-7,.,CATGRDPTDGQYF,TGTGCCACCGGCCGGGACCCGACGGATGGGCAGTACTTC
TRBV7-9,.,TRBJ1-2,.,CASSSYGYYGYTF,TGTGCCAGCAGCTCCTACGGGTACTATGGCTACACCTTC
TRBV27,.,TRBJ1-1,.,CASSNLGPKDTEAFF,TGTGCCAGCAGTAATTTAGGACCAAAGGACACTGAAGCTTTCTTT
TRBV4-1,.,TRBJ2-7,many,CASSQGVSGDYEQYF,TGCGCCAGCAGCCAAGGGGTTAGCGGCGACTACGAGCAGTACTTC
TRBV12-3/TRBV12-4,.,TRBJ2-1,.,CASLDRANNEQFF,TGTGCCAGCCTGGATAGAGCCAACAATGAGCAGTTCTTC
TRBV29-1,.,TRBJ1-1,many,CSVEDLVDTEAFF,TGCAGCGTTGAAGATCTTGTAGACACAGAAGCTTTCTTT
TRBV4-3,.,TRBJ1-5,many,CASSHEVYSNQPQHF,TGCGCCAGCAGCCACGAGGTGTATAGCAATCAGCCCCAGCATTTT
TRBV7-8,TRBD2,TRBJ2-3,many,CASSSPGYSTSASTDTQYF,TGTGCCAGCAGCTCCCCGGGGTATTCGACTAGCGCTAGCACAGATACGCAGTATTTT
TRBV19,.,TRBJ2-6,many,CASSLRNSGANVLTF,TGTGCCAGTAGCCTCAGGAACTCTGGGGCCAACGTCCTGACTTTC
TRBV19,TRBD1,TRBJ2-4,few,CARTTGTDEVLAKNIQYF,TGTGCCAGAACTACCGGGACAGATGAAGTCCTAGCCAAAAACATTCAGTACTTC
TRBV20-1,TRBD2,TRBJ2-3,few,CSANGERGGLFYTDTQYF,TGCAGTGCCAATGGGGAGCGGGGGGGCCTTTTCTACACAGATACGCAGTATTTT
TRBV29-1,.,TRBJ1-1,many,CSAGYGARMNTEAFF,TGCAGCGCAGGTTATGGGGCAAGGATGAACACTGAAGCTTTCTTT
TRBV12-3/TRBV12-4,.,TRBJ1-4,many,CASSLGPPVSTNEKLFF,TGTGCCAGCAGTTTGGGCCCACCAGTATCAACTAATGAAAAACTGTTTTTT
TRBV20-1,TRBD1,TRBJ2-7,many,CSARDTGDRGYEQYF,TGCAGTGCTAGAGATACCGGGGACAGGGGTTACGAGCAGTACTTC
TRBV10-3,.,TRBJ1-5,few,CAISVREGYSNQPQHF,TGTGCCATCAGTGTCAGGGAAGGTTATAGCAATCAGCCCCAGCATTTT
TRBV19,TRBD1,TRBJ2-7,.,CARIAGTGEYEQYF,TGTGCCAGGATAGCCGGGACAGGGGAATACGAGCAGTACTTC